The sequence of this T cell receptor (beta chain) was determined in a study of T-cell reconstitution after alpha-beta-depleted transplantation in children. Unique molecular identifiers tagged the TCRbeta library. Using its own MiXCR run on the PCR reads, TCRdb lists one record per CDR3 protein. The sample has over 150,000 distinct CDR3 sequences; 11% are singletons. Between the trimmed V and J ends, which lost 1 base and 7 bases, there was a span of 14 bases. Per germline, CDR1 LGHDT and CDR2 YNNKEL (reference sequence). The CDR3 length is 15 residues. This chain joins TRBV3-1 and TRBJ2-1, with D possibly being TRBD2 (6 bases). The source of this sequence is a boy aged 2 to 10 with acute myeloid leukemia, due to receive a stem cell transplant. The material sequenced was PBMCs, taken before TCRalphabeta/CD19-depleted stem cell transplant. CDR3 in amino acids: CASSQGIGGENEQFF. As DNA, the CDR3 is TGTGCCAGCAGCCAAGGAATCGGCGGGGAGAATGAGCAGTTCTTC.